The 2 T cell receptor beta chains below come from one sample, sequenced in a study of blood T cell repertoires in COVID-19. Method: immunoSEQ multiplex PCR; TCRdb's copy keeps in-frame clones and lacks some. This repertoire shows fewer than 130,000 clones, approximately 65% found once; its top ten account for about 8.3%. Sequencing was done on a sample of peripheral blood. The receptors derive from an older woman with acute or convalescent COVID-19.

V is TRBV4-2 and J is TRBJ1-2; D gene uncertain. Germline CDR1 LGHNA, CDR2 YNFKEQ. This CDR3 comprises 15 residues. Between the trimmed V and J ends, which lost 0 bases and 3 bases, there was a span of 11 bases. CDR3 nucleotides: TGTGCCAGCAGCCAAGAGACATCTTCGTACTATGGCTACACCTTC. The encoded protein is CASSQETSSYYGYTF.

The chain uses TRBV24-1 and TRBJ1-1; D gene unclear. The germline gives CDR1 KGHDR, CDR2 SFDVKD. The V end lost 5 bases, the J end lost 9 bases, and 6 bases lay between the germline ends. The CDR3 is 10 residues long. CDR3 amino acids: CATSALQAFF. The DNA for the CDR3 is TGTGCCACCAGTGCCCTCCAAGCTTTCTTT.